One and the same sample provided the 4 T cell receptor beta chains below, sequenced in a study of blood T cell repertoires in COVID-19. Clones were sequenced by immunoSEQ multiplex PCR, and TCRdb holds only the in-frame ones, with some missing. The sample shows roughly 87,000 clones, roughly 78% of them seen only once. Material: peripheral blood. These receptors came from a woman older than 75 with acute or convalescent COVID-19.

The V call is TRBV30, the J call TRBJ1-4, with TRBD1 matching 8 bases. Trimming took 4 bases from V and 8 from J; bases not matched to a gene: 6. The germline CDR1 and CDR2 sequences are GTSNPN and SVGIG (reference sequence). The CDR3 contains 13 residues. In DNA form, the CDR3 reads TGTGCCTGGATCCGCAGGGGGCAAGAAAAACTGTTTTTT. Encoded protein: CAWIRRGQEKLFF. Based on the CDR3 plus reference TRBV30 and TRBJ1-4, the full variable domain is SQTIHQWPATLVQPVGSPLSLECTVEGTSNPNLYWYRQAAGRGLQLLFYSVGIGQISSEVPQNLSASRPQDRQFILSSKKLLLSDSGFYLCAWIRRGQEKLFFGSGTQLSVL.

This chain links TRBV4-3 with TRBJ1-1, with D perhaps TRBD1 (6 bases). The V gene's germline CDR1 is LGHNA and CDR2 YSLEER. There are 14 residues in the CDR3. The V and J ends lost 1 base and 3 bases respectively, with 9 bases between them. For the CDR3, the DNA is TGCGCCAGCAGCCAAGGGGGGGGGCACACTGAAGCTTTCTTT. It yields the protein CASSQGGGHTEAFF.

This chain joins TRBV2 and TRBJ2-1, with 9 bases fitting TRBD1. CDR1 SNHLY and CDR2 FYNNEI come from the germline V gene. The CDR3 contains 15 residues. Trimming cost V 6 bases and J 4 bases; bases outside gene matches: 7. CDR3 region: CASRSWGQGYNEQFF. The CDR3 bases are TGTGCCAGCAGATCCTGGGGACAGGGTTACAATGAGCAGTTCTTC. Full variable domain (outside the CDR3, taken from reference TRBV2 and TRBJ2-1): EPEVTQTPSHQVTQMGQEVILRCVPISNHLYFYWYRQILGQKVEFLVSFYNNEISEKSEIFDDQFSVERPDGSNFTLKIRSTKLEDSAMYFCASRSWGQGYNEQFFGPGTRLTVL.

The genes are TRBV20-1 and TRBJ1-1, with D unclear. The germline V and J ends were trimmed by 3 bases and 3 bases, with 5 bases remaining between them. The CDR3 has 11 amino acids. The germline V gene encodes CDR1 DFQATT and CDR2 SNEGSKA (reference sequence). The CDR3 loop reads CSARADTEAFF. In DNA form, the CDR3 reads TGCAGTGCTAGGGCCGACACTGAAGCTTTCTTT.